Described below is a single TCR beta chain sequence and its context. Vbeta (60) and Jbeta (13) primers were used in the PCR. Generated by immunoSEQ multiplex PCR, the TCRdb table keeps only in-frame clones and is missing some. The sample lists more than 95,000 clones, more than 75% occurring once. The sample comes from a study of cytomegalovirus exposure and HLA in healthy donors. This CDR3 has 16 residues. Trimming took 10 bases from V and 2 from J; bases not matched to a gene: 8. Germline CDR1 is SNHLY and CDR2 is FYNNEI. The TCR comes from a man aged 40-49 years in good health and CMV-seronegative. The sequenced sample was PBMCs. The V and J genes are TRBV2 and TRBJ2-3, with 14 bases fitting TRBD2. The CDR3 sequence is CATAGLAGAYTDTQYF. DNA of the CDR3: TGTGCCACCGCGGGACTAGCGGGGGCCTACACAGATACGCAGTATTTT.